This T cell receptor beta chain was profiled in a study of cytotoxic CD8 clonotypes in ibrutinib-treated CLL. The V gene lost 0 bases and the J gene lost 2 bases, with 12 bases spanning the gap. Germline V lookup: CDR1 SGHNT, CDR2 YYREEE (reference sequence). There are 15 residues in the CDR3. Assay used: immunoSEQ multiplex PCR; TCRdb lists only in-frame clones, some missing. This sample yields roughly 160,000 clones, of which 81% are seen a single time; 2% to 2.5% belongs to the top ten. The chain carries TRBV5-4 and TRBJ2-7; D perhaps matches TRBD1 (6 bases). The source material was PBMCs, sampled after 12 months of ibrutinib treatment. The source of this sequence is a human donor with chronic lymphocytic leukemia. The CDR3 spells CASSLDQGLPYEQYF. The CDR3 bases are TGTGCCAGCAGCTTGGATCAGGGGCTCCCCTACGAGCAGTACTTC.